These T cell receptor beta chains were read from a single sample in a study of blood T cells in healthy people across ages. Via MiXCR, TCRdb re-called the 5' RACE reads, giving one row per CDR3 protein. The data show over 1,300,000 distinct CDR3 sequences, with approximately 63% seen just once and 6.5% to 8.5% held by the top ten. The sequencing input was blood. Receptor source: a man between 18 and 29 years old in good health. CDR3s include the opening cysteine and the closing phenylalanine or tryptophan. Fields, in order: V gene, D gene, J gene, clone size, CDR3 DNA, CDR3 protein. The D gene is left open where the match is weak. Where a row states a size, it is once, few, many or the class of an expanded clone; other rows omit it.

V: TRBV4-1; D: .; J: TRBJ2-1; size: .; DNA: TGCGCCAGCAGCGCCCAATATAACAATGAGCAGTTCTTC; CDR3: CASSAQYNNEQFF
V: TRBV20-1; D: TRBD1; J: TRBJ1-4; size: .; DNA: TGCAGTGCCGTGTCATCCGGACAGGAGATCTATGAAGATAATGAAAAACTGTTTTTT; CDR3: CSAVSSGQEIYEDNEKLFF
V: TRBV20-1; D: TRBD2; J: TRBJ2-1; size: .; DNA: TGCTGCCCCACCCGGTCGGGACTAAGTAGAAATGAGCAGTTCTTC; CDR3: CCPTRSGLSRNEQFF
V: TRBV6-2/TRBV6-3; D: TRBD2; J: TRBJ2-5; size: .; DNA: TGTGCCAGCAGTAAACTAGCGGGGGGAATCCAAGAGACCCAGTACTTC; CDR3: CASSKLAGGIQETQYF
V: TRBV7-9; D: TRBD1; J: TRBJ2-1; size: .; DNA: TGTGCCAGCAGCGAGCCGGGACAGGGCCACAATGAGCAGTTCTTC; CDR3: CASSEPGQGHNEQFF
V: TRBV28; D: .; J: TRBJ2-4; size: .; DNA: TGTGCCAGCAGTTTTTTGAGGATAGCCAAAAACATTCAGTACTTC; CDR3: CASSFLRIAKNIQYF
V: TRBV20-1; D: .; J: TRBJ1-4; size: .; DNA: TGCAGTGCTAGAGACCCTACAGGGCCCGATGCAACTAATGAAAAACTGTTTTTT; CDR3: CSARDPTGPDATNEKLFF
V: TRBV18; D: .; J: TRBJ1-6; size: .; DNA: TGTGCCAGCTCCCCTCAGGAGGGGATGGCCCTCCACTTT; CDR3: CASSPQEGMALHF
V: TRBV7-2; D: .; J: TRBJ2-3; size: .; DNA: TGTGCCAGCAGCTTAGGACTATTCCTCACAGATACGCAGTATTTT; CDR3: CASSLGLFLTDTQYF
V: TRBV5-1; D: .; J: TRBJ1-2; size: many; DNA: TGTGCCAGCAGCTTAGGGGTTAACTATGGCTACACCTTC; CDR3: CASSLGVNYGYTF
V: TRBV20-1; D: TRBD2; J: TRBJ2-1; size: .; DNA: TGCAGTGCTACAGAGCGGGAGGGCTCCGTGAATGAGCAGTTCTTC; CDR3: CSATEREGSVNEQFF
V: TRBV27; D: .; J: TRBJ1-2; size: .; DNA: TGTGCCAGCTACCGTTTGGTGTACGGCTACACCTTC; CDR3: CASYRLVYGYTF
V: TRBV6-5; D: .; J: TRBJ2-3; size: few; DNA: TGTGCCAGCAGTGGCGGACGGAACACAGATACGCAGTATTTT; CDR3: CASSGGRNTDTQYF
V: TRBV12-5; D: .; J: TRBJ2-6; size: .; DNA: TGTGCTAGTGGTTTGCAACAGGGTCTCTCTGGGGCCAACGTCCTGACTTTC; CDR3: CASGLQQGLSGANVLTF
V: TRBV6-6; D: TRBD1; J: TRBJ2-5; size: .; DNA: TGTGCCAGCAGTCCTTCGACAGGGGGCGGTGGTGAGACCCAGTACTTC; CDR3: CASSPSTGGGGETQYF
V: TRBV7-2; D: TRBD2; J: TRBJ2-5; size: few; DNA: TGTGCCAGCCAGAGCGGGAGGGAGACCCAGTACTTC; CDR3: CASQSGRETQYF